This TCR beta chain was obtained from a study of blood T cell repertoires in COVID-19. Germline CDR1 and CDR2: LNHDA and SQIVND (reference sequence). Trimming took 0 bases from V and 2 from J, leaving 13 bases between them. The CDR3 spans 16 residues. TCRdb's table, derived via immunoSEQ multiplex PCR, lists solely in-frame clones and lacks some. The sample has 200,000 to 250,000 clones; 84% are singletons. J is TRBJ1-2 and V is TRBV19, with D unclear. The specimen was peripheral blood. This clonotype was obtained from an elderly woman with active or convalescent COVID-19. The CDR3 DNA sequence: TGTGCCAGTAGTATAGACGGAGTACGGGTGAACTATGGCTACACCTTC. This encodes CASSIDGVRVNYGYTF.